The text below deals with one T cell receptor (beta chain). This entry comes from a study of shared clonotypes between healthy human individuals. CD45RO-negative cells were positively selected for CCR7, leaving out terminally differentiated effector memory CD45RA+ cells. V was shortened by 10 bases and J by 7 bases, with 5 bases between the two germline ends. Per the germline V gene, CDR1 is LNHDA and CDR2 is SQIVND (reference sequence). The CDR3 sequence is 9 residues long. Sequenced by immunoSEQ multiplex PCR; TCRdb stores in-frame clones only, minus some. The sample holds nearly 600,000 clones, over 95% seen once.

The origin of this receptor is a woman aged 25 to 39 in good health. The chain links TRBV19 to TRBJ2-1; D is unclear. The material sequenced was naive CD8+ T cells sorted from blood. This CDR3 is CAKRNEQFF. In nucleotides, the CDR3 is TGTGCCAAGAGGAATGAGCAGTTCTTC. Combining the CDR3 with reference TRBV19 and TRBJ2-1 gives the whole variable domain DGGITQSPKYLFRKEGQNVTLSCEQNLNHDAMYWYRQDPGQGLRLIYYSQIVNDFQKGDIAEGYSVSREKKESFPLTVTSAQKNPTAFYLCAKRNEQFFGPGTRLTVL.